Listed below are T cell receptor beta chains from one sample, sequenced in a study of blood T cell repertoires in COVID-19. Clones were sequenced by immunoSEQ multiplex PCR, and TCRdb holds only the in-frame ones, with some missing. The table shows 70,000 or so clones, with roughly 89% occurring only once. The sequenced sample was peripheral blood. These receptor sequences come from a human donor in a cohort sampled during active COVID-19. CDR3s include the opening cysteine and the closing phenylalanine or tryptophan. D genes are given only for firm matches. The listing skips clone size in some rows; elsewhere it reads once, few, many or a size class.

V gene	J gene	D gene	clone size	CDR3 protein	CDR3 DNA
TRBV7-8	TRBJ1-4	NA	NA	CASRPATNEKLFF	TGTGCCTCACGTCCAGCAACTAATGAAAAACTGTTTTTT
TRBV4-3	TRBJ2-7	TRBD1	NA	CASSQLVGLEGQAIYEQYF	TGCGCCAGCAGCCAGCTGGTGGGTCTTGAGGGACAGGCCATCTACGAGCAGTACTTC
TRBV29-1	TRBJ2-7	TRBD1	NA	CSVEPTGTGDEQYF	TGCAGCGTTGAACCGACCGGGACAGGGGACGAGCAGTACTTC
TRBV19	TRBJ2-7	NA	NA	CASSILQGEQYF	TGTGCCAGTAGTATCCTGCAGGGCGAGCAGTACTTC
TRBV12-2	TRBJ2-7	NA	NA	CASRLEGQGDYEQYF	TGTGCAAGTCGCTTAGAAGGACAGGGGGACTACGAGCAGTACTTC
TRBV5-1	TRBJ1-6	NA	few	CASSLGGPAVDSPLHF	TGCGCCAGCAGCTTGGGCGGGCCCGCGGTGGATTCACCCCTCCACTTT
TRBV5-1	TRBJ2-1	NA	NA	CASSLGGGLESSYNEQFF	TGCGCCAGCAGCTTGGGGGGAGGACTCGAGAGCTCCTACAATGAGCAGTTCTTC
TRBV27	TRBJ1-1	NA	NA	CASSLKGGRAEAFF	TGTGCCAGCAGTTTAAAGGGAGGAAGGGCTGAAGCTTTCTTT
TRBV9	TRBJ2-7	TRBD2	NA	CASSSTGGLAEIYEQYF	TGTGCCAGCAGCTCGACAGGGGGACTAGCGGAGATCTACGAGCAGTACTTC
TRBV27	TRBJ1-1	NA	NA	CASSLKVAFPGDTEAFF	TGTGCCAGCAGTTTAAAGGTCGCCTTCCCCGGGGACACTGAAGCTTTCTTT
TRBV7-8	TRBJ1-4	TRBD1	NA	CASSPYRTGSYEKLFF	TGTGCCAGCAGCCCTTATCGGACAGGTAGTTACGAAAAACTGTTTTTT
TRBV19	TRBJ1-1	NA	NA	CASSMARGDTEAFF	TGTGCCAGTAGTATGGCACGTGGTGACACTGAAGCTTTCTTT
TRBV5-7	TRBJ1-4	TRBD1	NA	CASSSTNRFTGTVGEKLFF	TGTGCCAGCAGCTCAACTAATCGATTTACCGGGACAGTGGGAGAAAAACTGTTTTTT
TRBV5-6	TRBJ1-1	NA	NA	CASQVMNTEAFF	TGTGCCAGCCAGGTGATGAACACTGAAGCTTTCTTT